This entry describes one T cell receptor (beta chain). What it binds is unknown. The sample belongs to a study of T-cell memory formation after mild COVID-19. Study conclusions and caveats: The CD4+ clones that contracted clustered mainly within CM and EM, and the CD8+ clones concentrated in EMRA. Certain responding clones were present in pre-infection memory, suggesting participation of cross-reactive memory.

Germline V CDR1 and CDR2: MGHRA, YSYEKL. The CDR3 totals 16 residues. J was trimmed by 4 bases and V by 6 bases; bases with no gene match: 9. From 5'RACE with constant-segment primers came TCR alpha and TCR beta cDNA libraries that carried sample barcodes and UMIs. TCRdb re-derived calls from the 5' RACE reads in MiXCR, one entry per CDR3 protein. The data show approximately 350,000 distinct CDR3 sequences, about an eighth seen once. The sequence was obtained from a man aged 18 to 35 who had mild COVID-19 (a few samples of this study predate the infection). Cell type and time point are not known. The J gene is TRBJ2-2, the V gene TRBV4-1; 9 bases align to TRBD1. Sequenced material: PBMCs or a T cell subset sorted from them (not recorded which). For the CDR3, the DNA is TGCGCCAGCAGTTTCGGAGGGACAGGGACCACCGGGGAGCTGTTTTTT. Translation: CASSFGGTGTTGELFF.